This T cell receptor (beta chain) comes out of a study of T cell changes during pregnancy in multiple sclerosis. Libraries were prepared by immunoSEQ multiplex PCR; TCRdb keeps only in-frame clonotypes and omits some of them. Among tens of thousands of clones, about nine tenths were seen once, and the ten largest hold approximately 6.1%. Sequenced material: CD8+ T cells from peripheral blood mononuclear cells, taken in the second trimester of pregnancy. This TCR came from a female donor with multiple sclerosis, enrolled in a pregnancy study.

The CDR3 here is CASGLVGTVSIPNYGYTF. CDR3 bases: TGTGCTAGTGGTTTGGTAGGGACAGTTTCCATCCCTAACTATGGCTACACCTTC. V is TRBV12-5 and J is TRBJ1-2; 7 bases line up with TRBD1. V trimming: 0 bases; J trimming: 0 bases; junction bases outside the gene matches: 10. This CDR3 has 18 amino acids. Per the germline V gene, CDR1 is LGHNT and CDR2 is FRNRAP.